This T cell receptor beta chain was recovered during a study of CD8+CD57+ T cells in acquired aplastic anemia. As for the study in general: Sorted CD4+ and CD8+ cells yielded DNA averaging approximately 3 ug. Healthy CD8+ samples averaged about 11.0 million reads. Study results and caveats: Patients and healthy controls showed no significant CD8+ Simpson's diversity difference.

Comments on this clonotype: Its antigen remains unidentified.

Trimming left V 4 bases short and J 0 bases short, with 10 bases between. The CDR3 has 13 residues. From germline, CDR1 is DFQATT and CDR2 SNEGSKA (reference sequence). The template used for profiling TCR beta VDJ and CDR3 was genomic DNA. Each CDR3 protein gets one entry after TCRdb re-called the reads with MiXCR. The top ten hold 25% to 30% of the sample, which has 200,000 to 250,000 distinct CDR3 sequences, 61% seen once. The chain recombines TRBV20-1 with TRBJ2-7, with D hard to call. This clonotype was obtained from a human donor in good health. The specimen was sorted CD4+, CD8+, or CD8+CD57+ T cells (not recorded which) from PBMCs. CDR3 bases: TGCAGTGCTATAATCCTTGGCTCCTACGAGCAGTACTTC. It codes for CSAIILGSYEQYF.